The rows below give T cell receptor beta chains drawn from one sample of a study of low-dose radiotherapy and immunotherapy resistance in tumors. TCRdb ran MiXCR on the reads and lists one entry per CDR3 protein. Of some 39,000 distinct CDR3 sequences in the sample, 25% to 40% were seen once. The material sequenced was PBMCs, taken before treatment. The receptors stem from a male donor with gallbladder cancer. Both conserved end residues are part of each CDR3. Fields, in order: clone size, D gene, J gene, V gene, CDR3 protein, CDR3 DNA. A D gene is named only where the DNA matches it firmly. Size tells how often a clone was seen (once, few, many) or the class of an expanded clone, and some rows leave it out.

clone_size: many; d_call: NA; j_call: TRBJ2-3; v_call: TRBV20-1; cdr3_aa: CSARDPVTSTDTQYF; cdr3_nt: TGCAGTGCTAGAGACCCAGTTACTAGCACAGATACGCAGTATTTT
clone_size: few; d_call: NA; j_call: TRBJ2-7; v_call: TRBV3-1; cdr3_aa: CASSHAALRGPAYEQYF; cdr3_nt: TGTGCCAGCAGCCACGCAGCCCTCCGGGGACCGGCTTACGAGCAGTACTTC
clone_size: many; d_call: NA; j_call: TRBJ2-2; v_call: TRBV7-3; cdr3_aa: CASSWTANTGELFF; cdr3_nt: TGTGCCAGCAGCTGGACAGCGAACACCGGGGAGCTGTTTTTT
clone_size: many; d_call: TRBD1; j_call: TRBJ2-2; v_call: TRBV7-6; cdr3_aa: CASSYGQVFANTGELFF; cdr3_nt: TGTGCCAGCAGCTACGGACAGGTTTTCGCGAACACCGGGGAGCTGTTTTTT
clone_size: NA; d_call: NA; j_call: TRBJ1-1; v_call: TRBV5-5; cdr3_aa: CASSAAGFEVNTEAFF; cdr3_nt: TGTGCCAGCAGCGCTGCAGGGTTTGAGGTGAACACTGAAGCTTTCTTT
clone_size: few; d_call: NA; j_call: TRBJ2-2; v_call: TRBV3-1; cdr3_aa: CASSPHRNTGELFF; cdr3_nt: TGTGCCAGCAGCCCCCACAGGAACACCGGGGAGCTGTTTTTT
clone_size: many; d_call: TRBD2; j_call: TRBJ2-1; v_call: TRBV19; cdr3_aa: CASSWGASGISYNEQFF; cdr3_nt: TGTGCCAGTAGTTGGGGGGCTAGCGGGATCTCCTACAATGAGCAGTTCTTC
clone_size: many; d_call: NA; j_call: TRBJ2-2; v_call: TRBV5-4; cdr3_aa: CASSLVGVSAGELFF; cdr3_nt: TGTGCCAGCAGCTTGGTAGGGGTTTCCGCCGGGGAGCTGTTTTTT
clone_size: NA; d_call: TRBD1; j_call: TRBJ2-2; v_call: TRBV7-6; cdr3_aa: CASSSRGQDTGELFF; cdr3_nt: TGTGCCAGCAGCAGCAGGGGGCAGGACACCGGGGAGCTGTTTTTT
clone_size: many; d_call: NA; j_call: TRBJ2-7; v_call: TRBV7-6; cdr3_aa: CASSLVTLAVYGQYF; cdr3_nt: TGTGCCAGCAGCTTAGTCACCCTCGCTGTGTACGGGCAGTACTTC
clone_size: NA; d_call: NA; j_call: TRBJ2-7; v_call: TRBV6-6; cdr3_aa: CASSTQGYEQYF; cdr3_nt: TGTGCCAGCAGTACTCAGGGCTACGAGCAGTACTTC
clone_size: NA; d_call: NA; j_call: TRBJ2-1; v_call: TRBV20-1; cdr3_aa: CSATVGGTINNEQFF; cdr3_nt: TGCAGTGCTACGGTAGGGGGTACGATCAACAATGAGCAGTTCTTC
clone_size: many; d_call: TRBD1; j_call: TRBJ1-5; v_call: TRBV20-1; cdr3_aa: CSPRDRGNQPQHF; cdr3_nt: TGCAGTCCAAGAGACAGGGGTAATCAGCCCCAGCATTTT
clone_size: many; d_call: TRBD2; j_call: TRBJ2-1; v_call: TRBV20-1; cdr3_aa: CSAGTSIHNEQFF; cdr3_nt: TGCAGTGCCGGGACTAGCATCCACAATGAGCAGTTCTTC
clone_size: many; d_call: TRBD1; j_call: TRBJ2-3; v_call: TRBV5-1; cdr3_aa: CVSSRTGFFPDTQYF; cdr3_nt: TGCGTCAGCAGCCGGACAGGCTTTTTTCCAGATACGCAGTATTTT
clone_size: NA; d_call: TRBD1; j_call: TRBJ2-7; v_call: TRBV29-1; cdr3_aa: CSVETGGETYEQYF; cdr3_nt: TGCAGCGTTGAGACAGGGGGAGAAACCTACGAGCAGTACTTC
clone_size: many; d_call: NA; j_call: TRBJ2-1; v_call: TRBV7-6; cdr3_aa: CASSSQLEHNEQFF; cdr3_nt: TGTGCCAGCAGCTCCCAACTGGAACACAATGAGCAGTTCTTC
clone_size: once; d_call: NA; j_call: TRBJ2-3; v_call: TRBV13; cdr3_aa: CASSSGLNTDTQYF; cdr3_nt: TGTGCCAGCAGCTCGGGACTGAACACAGATACGCAGTATTTT
clone_size: many; d_call: NA; j_call: TRBJ2-7; v_call: TRBV10-3; cdr3_aa: CAIHGGSAYEQYF; cdr3_nt: TGTGCCATCCATGGAGGGTCAGCCTACGAGCAGTACTTC
clone_size: once; d_call: NA; j_call: TRBJ2-5; v_call: TRBV5-4; cdr3_aa: CASSSRETQYF; cdr3_nt: TGTGCCAGCAGCTCTAGGGAGACCCAGTACTTC
clone_size: many; d_call: NA; j_call: TRBJ1-4; v_call: TRBV18; cdr3_aa: CASSPGARSNEKLFF; cdr3_nt: TGTGCCAGCTCACCAGGTGCCAGGTCGAATGAAAAACTGTTTTTT
clone_size: few; d_call: NA; j_call: TRBJ1-5; v_call: TRBV6-2/TRBV6-3; cdr3_aa: CASREHRNSNQPQHF; cdr3_nt: TGTGCCAGCAGAGAACACAGGAATAGCAATCAGCCCCAGCATTTT
clone_size: NA; d_call: TRBD2; j_call: TRBJ2-1; v_call: TRBV15; cdr3_aa: CATSRELAGGSSYNEQFF; cdr3_nt: TGTGCCACCAGCAGAGAACTAGCGGGAGGGAGCTCCTACAATGAGCAGTTCTTC
clone_size: many; d_call: TRBD1; j_call: TRBJ1-1; v_call: TRBV3-1; cdr3_aa: CASSPGGGNTEAFF; cdr3_nt: TGTGCCAGCAGCCCAGGGGGGGGGAACACTGAAGCTTTCTTT
clone_size: NA; d_call: TRBD1; j_call: TRBJ2-7; v_call: TRBV28; cdr3_aa: CASSSLGQGYNEQYF; cdr3_nt: TGTGCCAGCAGTTCGCTTGGACAGGGTTATAACGAGCAGTACTTC
clone_size: few; d_call: NA; j_call: TRBJ2-1; v_call: TRBV25-1; cdr3_aa: CASSEMPPGWQGTYNEQFF; cdr3_nt: TGTGCCAGCAGTGAAATGCCCCCGGGGTGGCAGGGAACCTACAATGAGCAGTTCTTC
clone_size: NA; d_call: NA; j_call: TRBJ2-5; v_call: TRBV20-1; cdr3_aa: CSASSASAGETQYF; cdr3_nt: TGCAGTGCTAGCTCGGCCTCAGCTGGGGAGACCCAGTACTTC
clone_size: once; d_call: TRBD2; j_call: TRBJ2-7; v_call: TRBV6-2/TRBV6-3; cdr3_aa: CASSSPRGTSGRAGEQYF; cdr3_nt: TGTGCCAGCAGTTCCCCCCGTGGGACTAGCGGGAGGGCGGGGGAGCAGTACTTC
clone_size: many; d_call: NA; j_call: TRBJ2-2; v_call: TRBV30; cdr3_aa: CAWNAPNTGELFF; cdr3_nt: TGTGCCTGGAACGCCCCGAACACCGGGGAGCTGTTTTTT
clone_size: many; d_call: NA; j_call: TRBJ2-1; v_call: TRBV27; cdr3_aa: CASSLSGPWPEQFF; cdr3_nt: TGTGCCAGCAGTTTATCCGGGCCCTGGCCCGAGCAGTTCTTC
clone_size: NA; d_call: NA; j_call: TRBJ2-5; v_call: TRBV13; cdr3_aa: CASSQARGIQTQYF; cdr3_nt: TGTGCCAGCAGCCAAGCGAGGGGTATACAGACCCAGTACTTC
clone_size: many; d_call: TRBD2; j_call: TRBJ2-1; v_call: TRBV7-9; cdr3_aa: CASRPGLAGGPVNEQFF; cdr3_nt: TGTGCCAGCAGACCCGGTTTAGCGGGGGGGCCGGTGAATGAGCAGTTCTTC
clone_size: NA; d_call: TRBD1; j_call: TRBJ2-1; v_call: TRBV12-3/TRBV12-4; cdr3_aa: CASSFPFRQGASYNEQFF; cdr3_nt: TGTGCCAGCAGTTTCCCCTTTAGACAGGGGGCTTCCTACAATGAGCAGTTCTTC
clone_size: NA; d_call: NA; j_call: TRBJ2-7; v_call: TRBV10-3; cdr3_aa: CAISEEKGSYEQYF; cdr3_nt: TGTGCCATCAGTGAAGAAAAGGGTTCCTACGAGCAGTACTTC
clone_size: many; d_call: NA; j_call: TRBJ1-5; v_call: TRBV2; cdr3_aa: CASSETPNSNQPQHF; cdr3_nt: TGTGCCAGCAGTGAAACGCCGAATAGCAATCAGCCCCAGCATTTT
clone_size: NA; d_call: NA; j_call: TRBJ2-1; v_call: TRBV28; cdr3_aa: CASSPPGLLSYNEQFF; cdr3_nt: TGTGCCAGCAGTCCACCGGGACTCCTATCCTACAATGAGCAGTTCTTC
clone_size: NA; d_call: NA; j_call: TRBJ1-1; v_call: TRBV6-1; cdr3_aa: CATAGRNTEAFF; cdr3_nt: TGTGCCACCGCGGGCCGGAACACTGAAGCTTTCTTT
clone_size: many; d_call: NA; j_call: TRBJ2-1; v_call: TRBV21-1; cdr3_aa: CASSKPVVAASSYNEQFF; cdr3_nt: TGTGCCAGCAGCAAACCCGTGGTGGCGGCCAGCTCCTACAATGAGCAGTTCTTC
clone_size: many; d_call: NA; j_call: TRBJ2-3; v_call: TRBV2; cdr3_aa: CASSPVEKDTQYF; cdr3_nt: TGTGCCAGCAGTCCAGTGGAGAAAGATACGCAGTATTTT
clone_size: many; d_call: NA; j_call: TRBJ2-2; v_call: TRBV7-9; cdr3_aa: CASSPSWELFF; cdr3_nt: TGTGCCAGCAGCCCGAGCTGGGAGCTGTTTTTT
clone_size: NA; d_call: NA; j_call: TRBJ2-2; v_call: TRBV6-2/TRBV6-3; cdr3_aa: CASRQGASNTGELFFFFF; cdr3_nt: NA
clone_size: NA; d_call: NA; j_call: TRBJ2-2; v_call: TRBV10-3; cdr3_aa: CAIMQEGGELFF; cdr3_nt: TGTGCCATCATGCAAGAAGGCGGGGAGCTGTTTTTT
clone_size: many; d_call: NA; j_call: TRBJ2-5; v_call: TRBV20-1; cdr3_aa: CSARFLRPPLPPGTQYF; cdr3_nt: TGCAGTGCTAGATTTCTACGTCCTCCCCTTCCACCCGGGACCCAGTACTTC
clone_size: many; d_call: NA; j_call: TRBJ2-1; v_call: TRBV9; cdr3_aa: CASSFREFSYNEQFF; cdr3_nt: TGTGCCAGCAGCTTCCGGGAATTCTCCTACAATGAGCAGTTCTTC
clone_size: NA; d_call: TRBD2; j_call: TRBJ2-1; v_call: TRBV6-6; cdr3_aa: CASSPGSAGGYNEQFF; cdr3_nt: TGTGCCAGCAGTCCGGGCTCAGCGGGAGGGTACAATGAGCAGTTCTTC
clone_size: NA; d_call: NA; j_call: TRBJ2-3; v_call: TRBV7-9; cdr3_aa: CASSTLISADTQYF; cdr3_nt: TGTGCCAGCAGCACATTGATTAGCGCAGATACGCAGTATTTT
clone_size: NA; d_call: TRBD2; j_call: TRBJ2-4; v_call: TRBV5-4; cdr3_aa: CASSARGGANIQYF; cdr3_nt: TGTGCCAGCAGCGCGCGGGGGGGCGCAAACATTCAGTACTTC